This is a list of T cell receptor beta chains from one sample in a study of tumor-infiltrating lymphocytes in primary liver carcinoma. TCRdb independently ran MiXCR on the multiplex PCR reads; one entry per CDR3 protein. The sample includes 95,000 to 100,000 distinct CDR3 sequences, around 71% of them seen just once. What was sequenced was liver tumor tissue from sampling region 2. The receptors derive from a woman aged 55-69 years with primary liver carcinoma and hepatitis B virus infection. Each CDR3 is given with its conserved first and last residue. Each record gives: J gene, D gene, V gene, clone size, CDR3 protein, CDR3 DNA. The D gene is left open where the match is weak. Clone size appears in some rows only: once, few, many, or a class for an expanded clone.

J: TRBJ2-3
D: TRBD2
V: TRBV5-1
size: few
CDR3: CASSLELAGTGTDTQYF
DNA: TGCGCCAGCAGCTTGGAACTAGCGGGAACTGGTACAGATACGCAGTATTTT

J: TRBJ2-7
D: TRBD2
V: TRBV7-9
size: many
CDR3: CASSFREASGCYF
DNA: TGTGCCAGCAGCTTCCGGGAGGCTAGCGGGTGTTACTTC

J: TRBJ2-3
D: TRBD2
V: TRBV29-1
size: NA
CDR3: CNVEDMGAGGTDTRYF
DNA: TGCAACGTTGAAGATATGGGTGCGGGAGGCACAGATACGCGGTATTTT

J: TRBJ2-2
D: NA
V: TRBV29-1
size: NA
CDR3: CRVAGHSSGELFF
DNA: TGCAGGGTCGCGGGGCACTCGAGCGGGGAGCTGTTTTTT

J: TRBJ1-3
D: NA
V: TRBV2
size: few
CDR3: CASSETGGNTIYF
DNA: TGTGCCAGCAGTGAAACAGGAGGAAACACCATATATTTT

J: TRBJ2-1
D: NA
V: TRBV29-1
size: NA
CDR3: CSVEPPHALEQFF
DNA: TGCAGCGTTGAACCGCCACATGCACTTGAACAGTTCTTC

J: TRBJ2-7
D: NA
V: TRBV7-8
size: NA
CDR3: CANSTSGPAVYYEQYF
DNA: TGTGCCAACAGCACATCGGGACCAGCGGTTTACTACGAGCAGTACTTC

J: TRBJ2-1
D: TRBD1
V: TRBV11-3
size: NA
CDR3: CASSLDGQGALNEQLF
DNA: TGTGCCAGCAGCTTAGACGGACAGGGGGCGCTTAATGAACAGCTCTTC

J: TRBJ1-6
D: NA
V: TRBV5-1
size: NA
CDR3: CASSLGSVDNPPLRF
DNA: TGCGCCAGCAGCTTGGGCTCTGTTGATAATCCACCCCTCCGCTTT

J: TRBJ2-3
D: TRBD2
V: TRBV11-2
size: NA
CDR3: CASGLDGGTDTQYF
DNA: TGTGCCAGCGGCCTGGACGGGGGGACAGATACGCAGTATTTT

J: TRBJ1-1
D: TRBD1
V: TRBV12-3/TRBV12-4
size: NA
CDR3: CASTGGLNTDAFF
DNA: TGTGCCAGTACAGGGGGTCTGAACACTGATGCTTTCTTC

J: TRBJ2-3
D: NA
V: TRBV24-1
size: NA
CDR3: CATSRNPTDQGTDTQYF
DNA: TGTGCCACCAGTCGTAACCCCACGGACCAGGGGACAGATACGCAGTATTTT

J: TRBJ1-4
D: NA
V: TRBV5-1
size: once
CDR3: CASRPGANEKLFF
DNA: TGCGCCAGCAGGCCAGGAGCGAATGAAAAACTGTTTTTT

J: TRBJ2-5
D: NA
V: TRBV29-1
size: NA
CDR3: CSDKYQEIQYF
DNA: TGTAGCGATAAATACCAAGAGATCCAGTACTTC

J: TRBJ2-6
D: NA
V: TRBV29-1
size: NA
CDR3: CSASKSGANVLTF
DNA: TGCAGCGCCAGTAAGTCTGGGGCCAACGTCTTGACTTTC

J: TRBJ1-5
D: NA
V: TRBV5-1
size: many
CDR3: CASSLEGGGQPQHF
DNA: TGCGCCAGCAGCTTGGAGGGAGGAGGTCAGCCCCAGCATTTT

J: TRBJ2-5
D: NA
V: TRBV29-1
size: NA
CDR3: CSVESGGTKTNYF
DNA: TGCAGCGTGGAATCTGGCGGGACCAAGACCAATTACTTC